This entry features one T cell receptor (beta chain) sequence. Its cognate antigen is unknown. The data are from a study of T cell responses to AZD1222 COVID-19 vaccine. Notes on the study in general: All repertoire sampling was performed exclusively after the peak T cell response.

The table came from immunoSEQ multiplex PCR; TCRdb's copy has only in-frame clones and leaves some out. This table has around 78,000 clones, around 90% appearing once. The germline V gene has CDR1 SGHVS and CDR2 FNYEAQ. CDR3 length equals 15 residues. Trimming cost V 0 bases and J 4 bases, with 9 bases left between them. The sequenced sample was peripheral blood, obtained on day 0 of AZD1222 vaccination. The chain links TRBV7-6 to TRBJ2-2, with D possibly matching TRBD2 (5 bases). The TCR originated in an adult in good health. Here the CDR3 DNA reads TGTGCCAGCAGCTTAGCGGGAGCGGTCACCGGGGAGCTGTTTTTT. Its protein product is CASSLAGAVTGELFF.